This TCR beta chain was profiled in a study of CD8 T cells in ankylosing spondylitis. Study-level results: Clones linked to disease were reported to show significant enrichment in matched ankylosing spondylitis synovial fluid. Certain motif variants had earlier appeared in reactive arthritis synovial fluid and blood. Disease-linked clones had a CD8+ phenotype and relatively low frequency in peripheral blood. What appeared characteristic of ankylosing spondylitis blood was a TCR beta motif of eight or nine highly homologous variants.

Using quantitative 5'-RACE with molecular barcodes, the authors made TCR beta libraries. TCRdb passed the 5' RACE reads through MiXCR, listing each CDR3 protein once. The repertoire holds 450,000 or so distinct CDR3 sequences, with roughly 26% as singletons. A single count supports this clonotype. What it binds is not known. CDR3 length equals 17 residues. Germline CDR1 reads MGHRA; CDR2 reads YSYEKL. V lost 2 bases and J lost 0, with 13 bases in between. The sequence came from a male donor with ankylosing spondylitis. This chain links TRBV4-1 with TRBJ2-2; TRBD1 might be the D (6 bases). Material for sequencing was blood, either unsorted or a sorted T cell fraction (not recorded which). The CDR3 DNA reads as TGCGCCAGCAGCCAAAGGACAGCTTTCTCGAACACCGGGGAGCTGTTTTTT. It encodes CASSQRTAFSNTGELFF.